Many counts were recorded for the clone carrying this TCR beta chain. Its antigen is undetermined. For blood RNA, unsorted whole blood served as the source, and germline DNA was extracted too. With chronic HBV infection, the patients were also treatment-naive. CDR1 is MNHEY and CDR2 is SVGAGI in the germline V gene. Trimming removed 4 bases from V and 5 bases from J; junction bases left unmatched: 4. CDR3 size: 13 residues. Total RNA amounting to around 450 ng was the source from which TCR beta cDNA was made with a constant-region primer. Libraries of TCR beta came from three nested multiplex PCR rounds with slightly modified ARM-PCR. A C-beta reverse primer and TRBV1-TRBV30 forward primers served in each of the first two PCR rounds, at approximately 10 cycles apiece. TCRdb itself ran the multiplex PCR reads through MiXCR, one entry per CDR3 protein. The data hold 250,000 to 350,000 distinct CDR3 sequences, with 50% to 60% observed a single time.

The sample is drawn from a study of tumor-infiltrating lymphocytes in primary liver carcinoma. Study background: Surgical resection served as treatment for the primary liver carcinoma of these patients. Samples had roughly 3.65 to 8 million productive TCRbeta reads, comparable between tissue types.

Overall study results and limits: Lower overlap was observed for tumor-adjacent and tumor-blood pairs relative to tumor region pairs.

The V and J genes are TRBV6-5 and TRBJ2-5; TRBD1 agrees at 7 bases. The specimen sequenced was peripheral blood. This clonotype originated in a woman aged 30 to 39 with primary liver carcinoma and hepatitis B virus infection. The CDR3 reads CASSLTGRETQYF. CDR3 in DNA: TGTGCCAGCAGTTTGACAGGGCGTGAGACCCAGTACTTC.